The TCR beta chain under discussion was sequenced for a study of Ad26.COV2.S vaccination and SARS-CoV-2 variants. The overall study: Intramuscular Ad26.COV2.S doses were given once or twice, 56 days apart.

Here immunoSEQ multiplex PCR was the method, and the copy in TCRdb shows in-frame clones only, minus some. The sample records roughly 380,000 clones, roughly 84% being singletons. V dropped 7 bases and J dropped 2; count of bases not matched to a gene: 7. The germline V gene encodes CDR1 SGHRS and CDR2 YFSETQ. The CDR3 has 15 amino acids. Treatment noted: about 20 received Ad26.COV2.S at low or high dose, single or two shots; a few received placebo; per-sample allocation not given. The investigators took samples on day 63 after the first vaccine or placebo injection. The sequence came from a person between 18 and 65 years old who received the Ad26.COV2.S COVID-19 vaccine or a placebo. This rearrangement joins TRBV5-1 to TRBJ2-2; 8 bases align to TRBD2. Sequencing used peripheral blood, obtained in a trial of Ad26.COV2.S vaccine versus placebo. The CDR3 region is CASGVAGLNTGELFF. The CDR3 DNA sequence: TGCGCCAGCGGCGTAGCGGGGCTAAACACCGGGGAGCTGTTTTTT.